This T cell receptor beta chain was documented in a study of T cells after posttransplantation cyclophosphamide (TCRdb year 2016). Looking at the study overall: Using TRB sequencing, the study followed how the T cell repertoire reconstituted after myeloablative bone marrow transplantation in which posttransplantation cyclophosphamide served as GVHD prophylaxis. Samples from some 33 PTCy-treated patients and 16 related bone marrow donors of those patients were subjected to antigen receptor sequencing. Blood from all 30 or so PTCy patients who had 1-year posttransplant specimens underwent TRB sequencing. TRB sequencing was also done on up to 3 additional blood samples from 2 to 5.2 years after transplant in 3 patients, and on pretransplant blood from 4 patients. Because TRA and TRB clonality correlated tightly in about 9 samples, the subsequent TCR analyses were limited to TRB only. Public TRB sequences were searched against a database of over 3,600 sequences associated with responses to pathogens, tumor antigens, self-antigens and alloantigens.

General study outcomes and caveats: Across 45 patients, recipient CMV seropositivity and CMV reactivation were highly associated with TRB clonality; PTCy diversity was similar to CNI/methotrexate controls. The TRB repertoires of T cells infiltrating skin or GI tract showed only limited overlap with the TRB repertoires of T cells in blood. At 1-2 months, donor-recipient similarity was low but rose over the first year, and the later blood repertoires were often dominated by donor CD8+ memory clones.

CDR1 and CDR2, looked up from the germline V gene, are SNHLY and FYNNEI. Its CDR3 holds 14 amino acids, cysteine through phenylalanine. The DNA shown is the 42-base CDR3, in frame from base 1. Trimming removed 6 bases from V and 3 bases from J, leaving 12 bases between the germline ends. With respect to this clone: It has no known antigen specificity. No base-level quality is on record; no much larger clone is a single base apart.

TRB sequencing was run on genomic DNA with either the immunoSEQ assay at survey resolution or the hsTCRB kit. For the original study's pipeline: Initial read processing used immunoSEQ software, and repertoire analyses used the LymphoSeq R package. For each TRB dataset, clonality was calculated as 1 minus normalized Shannon entropy, and the Gini coefficient was computed as well. To infer phenotypes in unsorted samples, TRB sequences from sorted subsets of the recipient or donor were mapped onto unsorted samples from the same recipient. As stored in TCRdb, this immuneACCESS dataset retains in-frame rearrangements with V and J assigned. A fraction of the clones does not appear; measured against another copy, unresolved V genes explain less than half of the discrepancy, and the remainder lacks a known reason. V and J calls and clone size are as listed in that table; D and trimming were resolved from the DNA. Within this sample are 4,500 to 6,000 clones, with 75% to 90% of them counted one time only. The ten largest clones take up approximately 4% of the sample.

The treatment or condition label of this sample denotes: high-dose cyclophosphamide on days +3 and +4 as single-agent GVHD prophylaxis. Busulfan and fludarabine conditioning, a related or unrelated marrow graft, and cyclophosphamide on days +3 and +4 were given to PTCy patients. PTCy-treated patients came from a prospective multi-institutional clinical trial. Mononuclear cells from peripheral blood and bone marrow were separated by Ficoll-Hypaque density centrifugation and then cryopreserved. The chain was built from TRBV2 and TRBJ1-5, with the D gene not confidently named. This TCR came from a male patient aged 50 to 59 who received an allogeneic stem cell transplant from a related donor and was CMV-positive. After a transplant, the donor of the graft may account for some T cells. Here the sequenced sample was PBMCs, taken after allogeneic stem cell transplant with posttransplant cyclophosphamide. The DNA sequence is as follows: TGTGCCAGCAGGCTCTACAGAGACAATCAGCCCCAGCATTTT. The translation is CASRLYRDNQPQHF.